Below, 3 T cell receptor beta chains from the same sample are listed, as sequenced in a study of cytomegalovirus exposure and HLA in healthy donors. Only in-frame clones appear in the TCRdb table, and some are missing; sequencing was by immunoSEQ multiplex PCR. Of about 360,000 clones listed, 70% to 90% are singletons. The specimen sequenced was PBMCs. All receptors derive from a woman aged 18 to 35 in good health and CMV-seronegative.

This chain uses TRBV2 with TRBJ1-5; 7 bases match TRBD1. V lost 6 bases to trimming and J lost 1 base; unmatched junction nucleotides: 9. CDR3 length: 16 residues. CDR1 and CDR2 (germline): SNHLY, FYNNEI. The CDR3 reads CASRADRARSNQPQHF. The CDR3, as DNA: TGTGCCAGCAGGGCCGACAGGGCTCGAAGCAATCAGCCCCAGCATTTT.

The chain links TRBV21-1 to TRBJ1-2; the table names TRBD1, a call not compared with the DNA. TRBV21-1 is classified as a pseudogene. The CDR3 is 16 amino acids. The DNA of the CDR3 is TGTGCCAGCAGCAAAGCTTCATTGGACAGAGACTATGGCTACACCTTC. It encodes CASSKASLDRDYGYTF.

The V gene is TRBV2, the J gene TRBJ2-2; D gene unclear. V shed 4 bases and J shed 1 base, with 16 bases lying between them. Germline CDR1 and CDR2: SNHLY and FYNNEI. The CDR3 has 17 amino acids. CDR3: CASSVVGDSLNTGELFF. The CDR3 coding sequence is TGTGCCAGCAGTGTTGTCGGTGACTCGCTGAACACCGGGGAGCTGTTTTTT.